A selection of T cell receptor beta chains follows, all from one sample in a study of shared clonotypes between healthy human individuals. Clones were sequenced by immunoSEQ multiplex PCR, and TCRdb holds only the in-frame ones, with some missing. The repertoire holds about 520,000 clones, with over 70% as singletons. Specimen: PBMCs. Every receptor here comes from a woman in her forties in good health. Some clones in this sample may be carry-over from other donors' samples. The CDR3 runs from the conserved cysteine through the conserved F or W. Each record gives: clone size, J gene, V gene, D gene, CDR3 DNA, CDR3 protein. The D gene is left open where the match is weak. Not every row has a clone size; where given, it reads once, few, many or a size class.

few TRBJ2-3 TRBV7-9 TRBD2 TGTGCCAGCAGCCCCGTTAGCGGGGCCTTCACAGATACGCAGTATTTT CASSPVSGAFTDTQYF
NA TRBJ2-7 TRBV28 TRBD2 TGTGCCAGCAGCCCCGGGGGGGCGGGCCACGAGCAGTACTTC CASSPGGAGHEQYF
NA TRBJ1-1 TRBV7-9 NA TGTGCCAGCAGCTTAGCGCTGGGGTCGAACACTGAAGCTTTCTTT CASSLALGSNTEAFF
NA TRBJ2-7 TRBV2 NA TGTGCCAGCAGTGAGCCTGGGTATAACTACGAGCAGTACTTC CASSEPGYNYEQYF
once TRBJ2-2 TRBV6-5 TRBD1 TGTGCCAGCAGTTTGGACAGGGGGGACACCGGGGAGCTGTTTTTT CASSLDRGDTGELFF
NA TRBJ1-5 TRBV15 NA TGTGCCACCAGCAGCCTTCATGATCAGCCCCAGCATTTT CATSSLHDQPQHF
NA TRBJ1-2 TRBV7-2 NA TGTGCCAGCAGCGAAGGACAAGCTAGGACCTATGGCTACACCTTC CASSEGQARTYGYTF
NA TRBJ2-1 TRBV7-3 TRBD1 TGTGCCAGCAGCTCCCCAGGGGGCGCAGGCTACAATGAGCAGTTCTTC CASSSPGGAGYNEQFF
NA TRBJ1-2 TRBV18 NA TGTGCCAGCTCACCCCAGATTAAAGCTAACTATGGCTACACCTTC CASSPQIKANYGYTF
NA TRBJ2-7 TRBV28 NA TGTGCCAGCATTACTTCCGGGCCTTTGCGGGAGCAGTACTTC CASITSGPLREQYF
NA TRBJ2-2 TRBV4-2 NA TGTGCCAGCAGCCTTCACTCCGGGACTGGGAACACCGGGGAGCTGTTTTTT CASSLHSGTGNTGELFF
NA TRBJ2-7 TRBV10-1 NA TGCGCCAGCAGTGAGTCGAGGGGGCGGGAAGCGTCCTACGAGCAGTACTTC CASSESRGREASYEQYF
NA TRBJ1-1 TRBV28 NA TGTGCCAGTAACTTTGGAACTGAAGCTTTCTTT CASNFGTEAFF
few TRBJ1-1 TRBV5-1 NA TGCGCCAGCAGCTTGAACACTGAAGCTTTCTTT CASSLNTEAFF
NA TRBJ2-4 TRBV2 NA TGTGCCAGCAGTGGGACAACCCTAGCCAAAAACATTCAGTACTTC CASSGTTLAKNIQYF
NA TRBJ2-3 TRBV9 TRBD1 TGTGCCAGCAGCCCAAGGACAGGGGAAGGCACAGATACGCAGTATTTT CASSPRTGEGTDTQYF
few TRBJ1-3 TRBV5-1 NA TGCGCCAGCAGCGAGGCGGACGGGAGAGGAAACACCATATATTTT CASSEADGRGNTIYF
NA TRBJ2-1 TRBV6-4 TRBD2 TGTGCCAGCAGTGATGGGCTAGCGGACTACAATGAGCAGTTCTTC CASSDGLADYNEQFF
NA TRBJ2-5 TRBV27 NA TGTGCCAGCAGTTTCAATATGGGGGCTCAAGAGACCCAGTACTTC CASSFNMGAQETQYF
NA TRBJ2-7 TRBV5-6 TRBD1 TGTGCCAGCAGCGGATCGACAGGGTATGTTTCGGGCGAGCAGTACTTC CASSGSTGYVSGEQYF
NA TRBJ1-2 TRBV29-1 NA TGCAGCGTGGGGGAAGACCCGTCCGGAGGCTACACCTTC CSVGEDPSGGYTF
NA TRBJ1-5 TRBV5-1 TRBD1 TGCGCCAGCAGCCCTACACCGTCGACAGGGTCACAGCCCCAGCATTTT CASSPTPSTGSQPQHF
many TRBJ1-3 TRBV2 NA TGTGCCAGCTCAGGGGAGGCCGCCGGAAACACCATATATTTT CASSGEAAGNTIYF
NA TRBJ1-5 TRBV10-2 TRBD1 TGCGCCAGCAAAGAGGGGACAGGGGATCAGCCCCAGCATTTT CASKEGTGDQPQHF
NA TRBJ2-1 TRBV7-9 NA TGTGCCAGCAGCCCCCAGGCCGGGTTTGGGATTGAGCAGTTCTTC CASSPQAGFGIEQFF
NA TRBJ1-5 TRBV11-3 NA TGTGCCAGCAGCTCAAGGCCCTACTATAGCAATCAGCCCCAGCATTTT CASSSRPYYSNQPQHF
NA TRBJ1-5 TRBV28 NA TGTGCCAGCACCATAGCGGTACAGGGCTACCAGCCCCAGCATTTT CASTIAVQGYQPQHF
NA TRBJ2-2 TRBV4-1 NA TGCGCCAGCAGCCAAGAAGGAGTCCGACAGATCCGCGGGAACACCGGGGAGCTGTTTTTT CASSQEGVRQIRGNTGELFF
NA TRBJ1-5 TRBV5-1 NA TGCGCCAGCAGCCTAGGCAGCAATCAGCCCCAGCATTTT CASSLGSNQPQHF
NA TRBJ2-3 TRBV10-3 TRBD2 TGTGCCATCAGTGAGGCGGGGACTAGCGGGATTACAGATACGCAGTATTTT CAISEAGTSGITDTQYF
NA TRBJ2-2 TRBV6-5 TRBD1 TGTGCCAGCAGTTCCCTGGACAGGGTAGGCACCGGGGAGCTGTTTTTT CASSSLDRVGTGELFF
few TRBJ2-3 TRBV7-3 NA TGTGCCAGCAGCTTAGGACTACTATCTAGCACAGATACGCAGTATTTT CASSLGLLSSTDTQYF
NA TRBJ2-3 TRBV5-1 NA TGCGCCAGCAGCTTGGCCGTGGCGAACCCGGGAACAGATACGCAGTATTTT CASSLAVANPGTDTQYF
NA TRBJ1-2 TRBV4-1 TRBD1 TGCGCCAGCAGCCAAACAGGGGACGGCTACACCTTC CASSQTGDGYTF
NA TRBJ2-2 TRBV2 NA TGTGCCAGCAGAGGCGCCTGGGGGTCCGGGGAGCTGTTTTTT CASRGAWGSGELFF
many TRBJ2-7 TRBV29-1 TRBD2 TGCAGCGTTGAATTTAGCGGGAGATTCGAGCAGTACTTC CSVEFSGRFEQYF
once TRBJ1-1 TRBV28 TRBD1 TGTGCCAGCAGTTTACACCCTGGACAGGGGGCAAATGAAGCTTTCTTT CASSLHPGQGANEAFF
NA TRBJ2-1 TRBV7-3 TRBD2 TGTGCCAGCAGCTTACGCGGGTCCACTAGCGGGAGACCTTATGAGCAGTTCTTC CASSLRGSTSGRPYEQFF
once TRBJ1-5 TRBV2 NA TGTGCCAGCAGTTCTAAGGGGCCGAATAGCAATCAGCCCCAGCATTTT CASSSKGPNSNQPQHF
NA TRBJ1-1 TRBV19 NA TGTGCCAGTAGTATCCCGGGAAAGAACACTGAAGCTTTCTTT CASSIPGKNTEAFF
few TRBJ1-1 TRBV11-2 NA TGTGCCAGCAGCTTAGATGCGACAAGTATTGAAGCTTTCTTT CASSLDATSIEAFF
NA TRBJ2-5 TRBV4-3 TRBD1 TGCGCCAGCAGCCCTGGGGACAGCCTCCAAGAGACCCAGTACTTC CASSPGDSLQETQYF
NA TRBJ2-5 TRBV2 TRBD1 TGTGCCAGCAGGCCGGGACAGGGGACCAGGCGCCCTTTGGGTCGGGAGACCCAGTACTTC CASRPGQGTRRPLGRETQYF
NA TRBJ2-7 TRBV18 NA TGTGCCAGCTCACCACAACGCGGGGCCTACGAGCAGTACTTC CASSPQRGAYEQYF
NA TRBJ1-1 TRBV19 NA TGTGCCAGTAGTATTGACCTACCGAACACTGAAGCTTTCTTT CASSIDLPNTEAFF
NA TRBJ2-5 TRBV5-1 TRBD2 TGCGCCAGCAGCCCACTAGCGGGAGGCCCGAAAGAGACCCAGTACTTC CASSPLAGGPKETQYF
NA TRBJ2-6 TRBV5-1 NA TGCGCCAGCAGCTATCCGGGACGAGCCTCTGGGGCCAACGTCCTGACTTTC CASSYPGRASGANVLTF
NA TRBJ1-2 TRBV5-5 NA TGTGCCAGCAGCTGGGGTCGGGGCGAAGCTAACTATGGCTACACCTTC CASSWGRGEANYGYTF
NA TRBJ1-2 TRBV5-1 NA TGCGCCAGCAGCTTGGTTGCAGACAAGTCTAACTATGGCTACACCTTC CASSLVADKSNYGYTF
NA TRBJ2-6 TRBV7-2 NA TGTGCCAGCACCGTAGGGGTCTTTGGGGCCAACGTCCTGACTTTC CASTVGVFGANVLTF
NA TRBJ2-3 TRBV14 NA TGTGCCAGCAGCCAGGTGGACTACTGGGGCACAGATACGCAGTATTTT CASSQVDYWGTDTQYF
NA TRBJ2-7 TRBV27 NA TGTGCCAGCAGTTTCAGACACCGCTCCTACGAGCAGTACTTC CASSFRHRSYEQYF
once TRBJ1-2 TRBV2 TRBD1 TGTGCCAGCAGTGGTAACAGGGGGGACACCTTC CASSGNRGDTF
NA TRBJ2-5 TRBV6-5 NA TGTGCCAGCAGTTACATGGGGGAGACCCAGTACTTC CASSYMGETQYF
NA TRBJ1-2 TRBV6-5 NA TGTGCCAGCAGTTACCGACTTGGGACCGGCGGCTACACCTTC CASSYRLGTGGYTF
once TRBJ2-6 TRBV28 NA TGTGCCAGCAGTTTAGCAGGGAATCCCTCTGGGGCCAACGTCCTGACTTTC CASSLAGNPSGANVLTF
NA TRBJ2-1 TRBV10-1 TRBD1 TGCGCCAGCGGCGGGCGGGGGACAGGGAGCTCCTACAATGAGCAGTTCTTC CASGGRGTGSSYNEQFF
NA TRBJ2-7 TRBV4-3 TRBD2 TGCGCCAGCAGCCAAGGAGCGGGCAGCGGGGTCAGCTACGAGCAGTGCTTC CASSQGAGSGVSYEQCF
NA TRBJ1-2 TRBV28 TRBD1 TGTGCCAGCAGCCAACCCGGGACAGTTAATGGCTACACCTTC CASSQPGTVNGYTF
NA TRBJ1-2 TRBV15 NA TGTGCCACCAGCAGGTGGGGTTCCCAGTATGGCTACACCTTC CATSRWGSQYGYTF